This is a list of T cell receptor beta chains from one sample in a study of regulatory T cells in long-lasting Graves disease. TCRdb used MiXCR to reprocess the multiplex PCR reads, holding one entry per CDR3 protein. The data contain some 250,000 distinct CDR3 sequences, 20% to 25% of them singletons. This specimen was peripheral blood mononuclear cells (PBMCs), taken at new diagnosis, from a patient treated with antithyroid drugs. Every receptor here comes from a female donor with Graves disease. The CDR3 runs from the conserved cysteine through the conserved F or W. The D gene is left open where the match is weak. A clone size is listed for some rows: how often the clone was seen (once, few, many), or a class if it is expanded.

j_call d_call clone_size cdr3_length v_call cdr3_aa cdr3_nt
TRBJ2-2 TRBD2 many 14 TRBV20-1 CSAVTSGGAGELFF TGCAGTGCGGTGACTAGCGGGGGGGCCGGGGAGCTGTTTTTT
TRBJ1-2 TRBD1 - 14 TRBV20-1 CSAPTGAINYGYTF TGCAGTGCCCCGACAGGGGCGATTAACTATGGCTACACCTTC
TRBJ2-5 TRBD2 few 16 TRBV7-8 CASSRTSGGYQETQYF TGTGCCAGCAGCCGAACTAGCGGGGGGTACCAAGAGACCCAGTACTTC
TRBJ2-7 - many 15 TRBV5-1 CASSLVWSQGDEQYF TGCGCCAGCAGCTTGGTGTGGTCACAAGGGGACGAGCAGTACTTC
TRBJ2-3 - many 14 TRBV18 CASHREMVSDTQYF TGTGCCAGCCACCGAGAGATGGTTTCAGATACGCAGTATTTT
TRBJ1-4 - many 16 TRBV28 CASSLILPTTNEKLFF TGTGCCAGCAGTTTAATCCTCCCCACAACTAATGAAAAACTGTTTTTT
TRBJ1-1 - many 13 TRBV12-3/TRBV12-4 CASSGAGGTEAFF TGTGCCAGCAGCGGGGCAGGTGGAACTGAAGCTTTCTTT
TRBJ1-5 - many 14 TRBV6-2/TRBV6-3 CASSSDRLDQPQHF TGTGCCAGCAGTTCCGATCGCTTGGATCAGCCCCAGCATTTT
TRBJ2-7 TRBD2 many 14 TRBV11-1 CASSPRTSLYEQYF TGTGCCAGCAGCCCGCGGACTAGCCTCTACGAGCAGTACTTC
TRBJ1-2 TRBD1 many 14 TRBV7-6 CASSPGQGGYGYTF TGTGCCAGCAGTCCGGGACAGGGAGGCTATGGCTACACCTTC
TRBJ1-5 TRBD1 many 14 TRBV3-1 CASSRTGGNQPQHF TGTGCCAGCAGCCGGACAGGAGGGAATCAGCCCCAGCATTTT
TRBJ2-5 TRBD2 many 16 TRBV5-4 CASSYTGLVRGETQYF TGTGCCAGCAGCTACACGGGACTAGTGCGTGGAGAGACCCAGTACTTC
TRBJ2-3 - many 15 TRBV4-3 CASSQEGRRVDTQYF TGCGCCAGCAGCCAAGAAGGTCGGAGGGTAGATACGCAGTATTTT
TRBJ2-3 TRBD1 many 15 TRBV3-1 CASSLGRGPTYTQYF TGTGCCAGCAGCCTAGGAAGGGGGCCAACGTATACGCAGTATTTT
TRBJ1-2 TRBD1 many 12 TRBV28 CASEDRAHGYTF TGTGCCAGCGAAGACAGGGCCCATGGCTACACCTTC
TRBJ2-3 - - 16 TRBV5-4 CASSSISVPFTDTQYF TGTGCCAGCAGCTCGATTTCAGTCCCTTTCACAGATACGCAGTATTTT
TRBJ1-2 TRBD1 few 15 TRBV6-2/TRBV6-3 CAVRRTGEIGDGYTF TGTGCCGTGAGGAGGACAGGGGAGATTGGCGATGGCTACACCTTC
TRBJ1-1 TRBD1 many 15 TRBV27 CASTVTGQLNTEAFF TGTGCCAGCACTGTAACGGGACAGTTGAACACTGAAGCTTTCTTT
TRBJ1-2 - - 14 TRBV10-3 CAISATGRTYGYTF TGTGCCATCAGTGCTACAGGGCGGACCTATGGCTACACCTTC
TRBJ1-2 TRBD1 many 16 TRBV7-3 CASSSATGGALDGYTF TGTGCCAGCAGCTCAGCGACAGGGGGCGCTTTGGATGGCTACACCTTC
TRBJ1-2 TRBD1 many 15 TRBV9 CASSGQMGQGRGYTF TGTGCCAGCAGCGGCCAGATGGGACAGGGCCGCGGCTACACCTTC
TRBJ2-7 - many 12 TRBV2 CASSTGNYEQYF TGTGCCAGCAGCACAGGGAATTACGAGCAGTACTTC
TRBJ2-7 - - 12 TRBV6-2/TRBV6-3 CATQEDRYEQYF TGTGCCACCCAGGAGGACAGATACGAGCAGTACTTC
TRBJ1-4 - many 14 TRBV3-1 CASGRDGDNEKLFF TGTGCCAGCGGCCGGGACGGAGATAATGAAAAACTGTTTTTT
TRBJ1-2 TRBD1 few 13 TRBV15 CATSRIGTAGYTF TGTGCCACCAGCAGAATAGGGACAGCTGGCTACACCTTC
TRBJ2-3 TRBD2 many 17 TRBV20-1 CSATGTSGRGLADTQYF TGCAGTGCCACCGGGACTAGCGGGAGAGGTCTCGCAGATACGCAGTATTTT
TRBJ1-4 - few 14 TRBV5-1 CASSFSGGTEKLFF TGCGCCAGCAGCTTTTCCGGGGGCACTGAAAAACTGTTTTTT
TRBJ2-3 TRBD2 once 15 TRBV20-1 CSAWGLAGGTDTQYF TGCAGTGCTTGGGGACTAGCGGGGGGGACAGATACGCAGTATTTT
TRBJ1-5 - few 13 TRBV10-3 CAISRQENQPQHF TGTGCCATCAGTCGACAGGAGAATCAGCCCCAGCATTTT
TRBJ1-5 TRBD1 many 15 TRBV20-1 CSARHLGTENQPQHF TGCAGTGCTAGGCACCTGGGGACAGAAAATCAGCCCCAGCATTTT
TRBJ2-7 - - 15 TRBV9 CASSPGGTVTYEQYF TGTGCCAGCAGCCCGGGGGGGACAGTAACCTACGAGCAGTACTTC
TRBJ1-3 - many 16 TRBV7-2 CASSLARGTSGNTIYF TGTGCCAGCAGCTTAGCGCGGGGAACCTCTGGAAACACCATATATTTT
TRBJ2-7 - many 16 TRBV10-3 CAISESGEGLSYEQYF TGTGCCATCAGTGAAAGCGGTGAAGGCTTGTCCTACGAGCAGTACTTC
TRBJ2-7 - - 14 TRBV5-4 CASSTGGQGNEQYF TGTGCCAGCAGCACCGGGGGGCAGGGCAACGAGCAGTACTTC
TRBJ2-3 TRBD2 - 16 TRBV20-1 CSARALAGVSTDTQYF TGCAGTGCTAGAGCCCTAGCGGGGGTCAGCACAGATACGCAGTATTTT
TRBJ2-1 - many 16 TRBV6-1 CASSALTSRSYNEQFF TGTGCCAGCAGTGCCTTGACTAGTCGCTCCTACAATGAGCAGTTCTTC
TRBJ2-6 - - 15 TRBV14 CASSQILAGANVLTF TGTGCCAGCAGCCAAATATTGGCTGGGGCCAACGTCCTGACTTTC
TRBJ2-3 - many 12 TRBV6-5 CASSYVVDTQYF TGTGCCAGCAGTTACGTCGTAGATACGCAGTATTTT
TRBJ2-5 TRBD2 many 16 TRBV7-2 CASSPIAGGPDETQYF TGTGCCAGCAGCCCCATAGCGGGAGGGCCGGATGAGACCCAGTACTTC
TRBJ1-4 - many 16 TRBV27 CASRDKGVATNEKLFF TGTGCCAGCAGAGACAAAGGGGTTGCAACTAATGAAAAACTGTTTTTT
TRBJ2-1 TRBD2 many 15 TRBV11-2 CASSSSGRAYNEQFF TGTGCCAGCAGTTCGAGCGGGAGGGCCTACAATGAGCAGTTCTTC
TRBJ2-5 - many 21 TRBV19 CASRSLGGTVAQLRSQETQYF TGTGCCAGTAGAAGTTTGGGCGGGACAGTAGCCCAGCTTCGGAGCCAAGAGACCCAGTACTTC
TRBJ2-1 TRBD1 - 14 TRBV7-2 CASSSLRGLDEQFF TGTGCCAGCAGCTCCCTCAGGGGGCTGGATGAGCAGTTCTTC
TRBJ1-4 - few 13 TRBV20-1 CSASQELGEKLFF TGCAGTGCTAGCCAGGAGCTCGGTGAAAAACTGTTTTTT
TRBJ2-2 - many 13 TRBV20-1 CSATRENTGELFF TGCAGTGCCACCAGGGAAAACACCGGGGAGCTGTTTTTT
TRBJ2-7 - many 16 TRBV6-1 CASSREGLPFSYEQYF TGTGCCAGCAGTCGAGAGGGACTGCCTTTCTCCTACGAGCAGTACTTC
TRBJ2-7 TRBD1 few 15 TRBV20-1 CSARKDRGPRNEQYF TGCAGTGCTAGGAAGGACAGGGGGCCGAGGAACGAGCAGTACTTC
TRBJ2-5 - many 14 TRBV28 CASSPGAEAETQYF TGTGCCAGCTCCCCGGGAGCCGAGGCAGAGACCCAGTACTTC